The 10 T cell receptor beta chains below all came from one sample that was sequenced in a study of blood T cell repertoires in COVID-19. The assay was immunoSEQ multiplex PCR, and TCRdb's table has in-frame clones only and misses some. The data show 150,000 to 200,000 clones, with more than 75% seen just once and 5.5% to 7% held by the top ten. Sequencing input: peripheral blood. The receptors stem from a man in his forties with active or convalescent COVID-19.

This chain links TRBV6-6 with TRBJ1-4; D remains ambiguous. V was cut by 2 bases and J by 5 bases, with 6 bases left in between. Per the germline V gene, CDR1 is MNHNY and CDR2 is SVGAGI (reference sequence). The CDR3 extends over 13 amino acids. CDR3 amino acids: CASSYEANEKLFF. In nucleotides, the CDR3 is TGTGCCAGCAGTTACGAAGCAAATGAAAAACTGTTTTTT.

This clone has only one observation. The V call is TRBV2, the J call TRBJ2-2, with D perhaps TRBD2 (7 bases). The V end lost 1 base, the J end lost 5 bases, and 26 bases lay between the germline ends. In germline, CDR1 is SNHLY, CDR2 FYNNEI. The length of the CDR3 is 20 residues. CDR3 in amino acids: CASSEVRVFRGGAGTGELFF. The CDR3 DNA follows: TGTGCCAGCAGTGAAGTCCGGGTTTTTCGCGGGGGCGCGGGAACCGGGGAGCTGTTTTTT.

In regard to this clone: Within the sample, other DNA sequences also encode this same CDR3. This chain connects TRBV7-2 to TRBJ1-4; TRBD1 is a possible D gene (5 bases). Trimming left V 5 bases short and J 10 bases short, with 23 bases between. The CDR3 length is 16 residues. Germline V gene sequence: CDR1 SGHTA, CDR2 FQGNSA. In nucleotides, the CDR3 is TGTGCCAGCAGCCCTACGGGAACAGGAGGGCGGAGAAAACTGTTTTTT. This encodes CASSPTGTGGRRKLFF.

The chain links TRBV5-1 to TRBJ2-4; the match to TRBD2 covers 7 bases. J gave up 8 bases and V 4 bases, and 6 bases lay outside the gene matches. The germline CDR1 and CDR2 sequences are SGHRS and YFSETQ. The CDR3 is made up of 13 amino acids. The CDR3 nucleotides read TGCGCCAGCAGCCCGGATAGCGGGCACATTCAGTACTTC. Protein: CASSPDSGHIQYF. The full variable domain, its missing parts supplied by reference TRBV5-1 and TRBJ2-4, is KAGVTQTPRYLIKTRGQQVTLSCSPISGHRSVSWYQQTPGQGLQFLFEYFSETQRNKGNFPGRFSGRQFSNSRSEMNVSTLELGDSALYLCASSPDSGHIQYFGAGTRLSVL.

The table lists this clone with a few counts. This chain links TRBV30 with TRBJ1-1, with a weak D call TRBD1 (5 bases). Germline V gene data show CDR1 as GTSNPN and CDR2 as SVGIG (reference sequence). Between the trimmed V and J ends, which lost 4 bases and 6 bases, there was a span of 15 bases. The CDR3 is 13 amino acids. CDR3 residues: CAWTPWARAEAFF. For the CDR3, the DNA is TGTGCCTGGACCCCTTGGGCCAGGGCTGAAGCTTTCTTT.

V and J are TRBV18 and TRBJ1-4; no firm D call. V gave up 1 base and J gave up 7 bases, with 13 bases separating them. There are 15 residues in the CDR3. Germline V gene sequence: CDR1 KGHSH, CDR2 LQKENI. The CDR3 DNA is TGTGCCAGCTCACCACGGGCTGGGCGGGTTGAAAAACTGTTTTTT. Translation: CASSPRAGRVEKLFF.

The gene calls are TRBV7-9 and TRBJ2-3, with TRBD1 identical over 7 bases. The length of the CDR3 is 16 residues. CDR1 SEHNR and CDR2 FQNEAQ come from the germline V gene (reference sequence). Trimming removed 4 bases from V and 0 bases from J; junction bases left unmatched: 7. The CDR3 reads CASSSGTAPSTDTQYF. DNA for the CDR3: TGTGCCAGCAGCTCCGGGACAGCACCTAGCACAGATACGCAGTATTTT.

This chain joins TRBV19 and TRBJ1-3; D uncertain. Per the germline V gene, CDR1 is LNHDA and CDR2 is SQIVND (reference sequence). The CDR3 spans 14 residues. V was shortened by 5 bases and J by 0 bases, with 8 bases between the two germline ends. The CDR3 sequence: CASSPGYSGNTIYF. The CDR3 DNA reads TGTGCCAGTAGTCCAGGCTACTCTGGAAACACCATATATTTT.

Notes on this clone: A much bigger clone sits one base away, suggesting this may be a read error. The V and J genes are TRBV6-5 and TRBJ1-1; tentative D call: TRBD1 (5 bases). The CDR3 is made up of 13 amino acids. The germline V and J ends were trimmed by 6 bases and 1 base, with 9 bases remaining between them. In germline, CDR1 is MNHEY, CDR2 SVGAGI. The CDR3 nucleotides are TGTGCCAGCAGGGACGGGGGGAACACTGAAGCTTTCTTT. Translation: CASRDGGNTEAFF.

This sequence joins TRBV9 and TRBJ2-3; TRBD1 might be the D (6 bases). Trimming cost V 0 bases and J 4 bases, with 15 bases left between them. Germline V CDR1 and CDR2: SGDLS, YYNGEE. CDR3 length equals 16 residues. DNA for the CDR3: TGTGCCAGCAGCGTAGTGTCAGGGGTATTTGCAGATACGCAGTATTTT. Translated, it gives CASSVVSGVFADTQYF.